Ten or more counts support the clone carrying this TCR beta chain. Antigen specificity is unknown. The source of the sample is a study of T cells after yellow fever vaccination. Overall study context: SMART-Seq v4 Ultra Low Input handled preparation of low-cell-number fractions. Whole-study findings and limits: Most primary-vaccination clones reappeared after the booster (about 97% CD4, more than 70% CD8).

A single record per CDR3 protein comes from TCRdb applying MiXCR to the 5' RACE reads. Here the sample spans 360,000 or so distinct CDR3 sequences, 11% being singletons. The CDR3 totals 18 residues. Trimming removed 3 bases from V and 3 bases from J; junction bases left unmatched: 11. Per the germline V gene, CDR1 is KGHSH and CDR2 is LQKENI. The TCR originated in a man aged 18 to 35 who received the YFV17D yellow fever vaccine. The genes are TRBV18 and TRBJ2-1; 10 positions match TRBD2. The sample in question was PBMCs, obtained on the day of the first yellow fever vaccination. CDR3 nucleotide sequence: TGTGCCAGCTCACCTAGCGGGGGGAGTCCAATCATCTACAATGAGCAGTTCTTC. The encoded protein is CASSPSGGSPIIYNEQFF.